The next 30 T cell receptor beta chains were all read from a single sample in a study of a mutant IDH1 vaccine in newly diagnosed glioma. Time point in this sample: week 5, during vaccination. What each vaccine dose contained was 300 ug of mutant IDH1 20-mer peptide, accompanied by topical imiquimod. For these receptors, no antigen is known. Clones were read by immunoSEQ multiplex PCR, and TCRdb kept only the in-frame ones, dropping some. This sample yields roughly 42,000 clones, of which 70% to 90% are seen a single time; around 1.7% belongs to the top ten. The source material was PBMCs, sampled from a glioma patient whose treatment included an IDH1 peptide vaccine. Receptor source: a man aged 40-49 years with glioma.

The J gene is TRBJ2-7, the V gene TRBV7-9; 9 positions agree with TRBD2. The CDR3 extends over 13 amino acids. Germline V gene lookup returns CDR1 SEHNR and CDR2 FQNEAQ (reference sequence). V was clipped by 8 bases and J by 3 bases; unmatched bases: 5. The CDR3: CASHSGSGYEQYF. CDR3 nucleotides: TGTGCCAGCCATAGCGGGAGTGGCTACGAGCAGTACTTC.

The chain joins TRBV7-2 to TRBJ2-3, with 7 bases fitting TRBD1. CDR1 SGHTA and CDR2 FQGNSA come from the germline V gene. V dropped 5 bases and J dropped 5; count of bases not matched to a gene: 4. The CDR3 is 13 amino acids. CDR3 amino acids: CASSQQGIDTQYF. The CDR3 DNA sequence: TGTGCCAGCAGCCAACAGGGGATAGATACGCAGTATTTT.

In DNA, the CDR3 is TGCGCCAGCAGCATCGGAAGGGGGACTAATGAAAAACTGTTTTTT. Encoded protein: CASSIGRGTNEKLFF. The chain uses TRBV5-1 and TRBJ1-4, with D perhaps TRBD1 (6 bases). This CDR3 contains 15 residues. Germline CDR1 is SGHRS and CDR2 is YFSETQ. Trimming shortened V by 4 bases and J by 2 bases, and 12 bases separated the two germline ends.

There are a few counts of this clone. CDR3 sequence: CASSPSSEAFF. DNA of the CDR3: TGTGCCAGCTCACCCTCCTCTGAAGCTTTCTTT. This rearrangement joins TRBV18 to TRBJ1-1; no firm D call. The CDR3 has 11 residues. The germline CDR1 and CDR2 sequences are KGHSH and LQKENI. The V end lost 3 bases, the J end lost 6 bases, and 5 bases lay between the germline ends.

This chain connects TRBV9 to TRBJ2-2; D ambiguous. The germline gives CDR1 SGDLS, CDR2 YYNGEE. V lost 4 bases and J lost 6, with 10 bases in between. This CDR3 spans 13 amino acids. The CDR3 sequence: CASSLYIAGELFF. CDR3 DNA sequence: TGTGCCAGCAGCCTCTATATTGCCGGGGAGCTGTTTTTT.

The chain couples TRBV23-1 to TRBJ2-7; 11 bases fit TRBD2. TRBV23-1 is sorted into the ORF group, with uncertain function. This CDR3 region has 16 residues. The J segment lost 1 base and the V segment lost 3 bases, leaving 5 bases of the junction unmatched. DNA of the CDR3: TGCGCCAGCAGTCACCTCAGACTAGCGGGGTCCTACGAGCAGTACTTC. It codes for CASSHLRLAGSYEQYF.

The J gene is TRBJ2-7, the V gene TRBV14, with D uncertain. The germline CDR1 and CDR2 sequences are SGHDN and FVKESK. Trimming left V 3 bases short and J 1 base short, with 13 bases between. The CDR3 length is 15 residues. The CDR3 region is CASSQALLGSYEQYF. Here the CDR3 DNA reads TGTGCCAGCAGCCAGGCTCTTTTGGGTTCCTACGAGCAGTACTTC.

The V and J genes are TRBV5-1 and TRBJ1-1; D may be TRBD1 (6 bases). CDR3 length equals 14 residues. Trimming pared 4 bases from V and 1 base from J, leaving 11 bases between. CDR1 is SGHRS, CDR2 YFSETQ, per germline. The CDR3 is CASSGRDTNTEAFF. The CDR3 nucleotides read TGCGCCAGCAGCGGTAGGGACACGAACACTGAAGCTTTCTTT.

J is TRBJ2-7 and V is TRBV5-1, with D possibly being TRBD1 (5 bases). V was shortened by 2 bases and J by 6 bases, with 9 bases between the two germline ends. Germline CDR1 and CDR2: SGHRS and YFSETQ. The CDR3 extends over 12 amino acids. The CDR3 protein is CASSFDRSEQYF. The CDR3 nucleotides read TGCGCCAGCAGCTTCGACAGAAGCGAGCAGTACTTC.

The rearrangement uses TRBV6-1 and TRBJ2-1, with D possibly being TRBD1 or TRBD2 (5 bases each). V was trimmed by 6 bases and J by 10 bases, leaving 16 bases between them. CDR1 is MNHNS and CDR2 is SASEGT in the germline V gene. The CDR3 has 13 amino acids. The CDR3 nucleotides read TGTGCCAGCAGACGGACGGGGCTGTACGAGCAGTTCTTC. Protein product: CASRRTGLYEQFF.

The genes are TRBV7-9 and TRBJ2-7; 11 bases map to TRBD2. Per the germline V gene, CDR1 is SEHNR and CDR2 is FQNEAQ (reference sequence). V shed 0 bases, J shed 1 base, and the junction held 2 bases outside the gene matches. CDR3 length: 16 residues. The chain's CDR3 is CASSLAPSGGSYEQYF. As DNA, the CDR3 is TGTGCCAGCAGCTTAGCTCCTAGCGGGGGGTCCTACGAGCAGTACTTC.

This sequence joins TRBV5-4 and TRBJ2-2; D is ambiguous. Germline V gene lookup returns CDR1 SGHNT and CDR2 YYREEE (reference sequence). Trimming took 7 bases from V and 7 from J, leaving 17 bases between them. CDR3 length: 14 amino acids. The CDR3 loop reads CASLREHDGGELFF. DNA for the CDR3: TGTGCCAGCTTAAGAGAACACGACGGCGGGGAGCTGTTTTTT.

The table lists this clone with a count of one. The J gene is TRBJ2-2, the V gene TRBV5-1; a weak D match, TRBD2 (5 bases). This CDR3 spans 15 amino acids. Germline loops: CDR1 SGHRS, CDR2 YFSETQ. Between the trimmed V and J ends, which lost 1 base and 7 bases, there was a span of 14 bases. The CDR3, as DNA: TGCGCCAGCAGCTTGCGTGTCAATGCGGGCGGGGAGCTGTTTTTT. Protein sequence: CASSLRVNAGGELFF.

This chain links TRBV7-6 with TRBJ1-3; TRBD1 matches 7 bases. The CDR3 spans 16 residues. CDR1 SGHVS and CDR2 FNYEAQ come from the germline V gene. V gave up 5 bases and J gave up 0 bases; unmatched junction bases: 7. The CDR3 here is CASSAESGGSGNTIYF. CDR3 in DNA: TGTGCCAGCAGCGCGGAATCAGGGGGCTCTGGAAACACCATATATTTT.

This chain links TRBV7-9 with TRBJ2-7, with 8 nucleotides matching TRBD2. Germline assignment: CDR1 SEHNR and CDR2 FQNEAQ (reference sequence). The CDR3 runs 14 residues. The V gene end was trimmed by 1 base and the J gene end by 7 bases; junction bases not matched to a gene: 6. DNA of the CDR3: TGTGCCAGCAGCTTAGGAACTAGCGGTACGGAGCAGTACTTC. Translated: CASSLGTSGTEQYF. Complete variable domain (other parts from reference TRBV7-9 and TRBJ2-7): DTGVSQNPRHKITKRGQNVTFRCDPISEHNRLYWYRQTLGQGPEFLTYFQNEAQLEKSRLLSDRFSAERPKGSFSTLEIQRTEQGDSAMYLCASSLGTSGTEQYFGPGTRLTVT.

V gene TRBV13 combines with J gene TRBJ2-7, with D perhaps matching TRBD1 or TRBD2 (5 bases each). Germline-derived CDR1 and CDR2 are PRHDT and FYEKMQ (reference sequence). The CDR3 is 11 amino acids. V lost 11 bases, J lost 9 bases, and 17 bases lay in between. DNA for the CDR3: TGTGCCTCCTCTAGGGGTGAGGGGCAGTACTTC. Amino acids: CASSRGEGQYF.

This clone was detected only a few times. This chain links TRBV11-1 with TRBJ2-7; D call uncertain. The germline V and J ends were trimmed by 1 base and 6 bases, with 10 bases remaining between them. The germline V gene has CDR1 SGHAT and CDR2 FQDESV (reference sequence). The CDR3 has 13 residues. The CDR3: CASSLEGYGEQYF. Written as DNA, the CDR3 is TGTGCCAGCAGCTTAGAAGGGTACGGCGAGCAGTACTTC.

The sample holds one count of this clone. The rearrangement uses TRBV14 and TRBJ2-2; D is undetermined. Deletions cut 1 base from V and 4 bases from J, with 13 bases between. The germline V gene has CDR1 SGHDN and CDR2 FVKESK. The CDR3 runs to 16 residues. This CDR3 reads CASSQAAGKGTGELFF. DNA of the CDR3: TGTGCCAGCAGCCAAGCAGCTGGGAAGGGCACCGGGGAGCTGTTTTTT.

This clone was seen just once. CDR3 region: CASSHIDRGQRNEQFF. Here the CDR3 DNA reads TGTGCCAGCAGCCATATCGACAGGGGGCAGCGCAATGAGCAGTTCTTC. The chain links TRBV14 to TRBJ2-1, with TRBD1 matching 10 bases. V was pared by 3 bases and J by 6 bases, with 8 bases of the junction left unmatched. The germline V gene encodes CDR1 SGHDN and CDR2 FVKESK. This CDR3 has 16 residues.

This chain links TRBV5-1 with TRBJ2-2, with 15 nucleotides matching TRBD2. This CDR3 is built from 17 residues. The germline CDR1 and CDR2 sequences are SGHRS and YFSETQ. With 4 bases clipped from V and 6 bases from J, the junction kept 7 bases outside the gene matches. The CDR3 sequence: CASSKLGLAGGAGELFF. CDR3 nucleotides: TGCGCCAGCAGCAAGCTCGGACTAGCGGGAGGGGCCGGGGAGCTGTTTTTT.

In this sample, this clone turned up once. The V and J genes are TRBV19 and TRBJ2-1, with 12 bases identical to TRBD2. CDR3 length equals 17 residues. V was pared by 7 bases and J by 6 bases, with 13 bases of the junction left unmatched. Looked up from germline, CDR1 is LNHDA and CDR2 is SQIVND (reference sequence). The CDR3 is CASTPSSGLAGSNEQFF. CDR3 sequence (DNA): TGTGCCAGTACCCCCTCCTCTGGACTAGCGGGAAGCAATGAGCAGTTCTTC.

This chain connects TRBV11-2 to TRBJ1-5, with 7 bases that match TRBD1. J was trimmed by 6 bases and V by 5 bases; bases with no gene match: 7. CDR3 length equals 14 residues. The germline gives CDR1 SGHAT, CDR2 FQNNGV. The CDR3 nucleotides read TGTGCCAGCAGCACCGACAGGGTCGGTCAGCCCCAGCATTTT. Protein sequence: CASSTDRVGQPQHF.

The rearrangement joins TRBV4-1 to TRBJ2-7; D may be TRBD1 (5 bases). CDR3 length: 14 amino acids. V was shortened by 4 bases and J by 4 bases, with 14 bases between the two germline ends. Per germline, CDR1 MGHRA and CDR2 YSYEKL. CDR3 bases: TGCGCCAGCAGCCCCACGATCAGGGTGTACGAGCAGTACTTC. This codes for CASSPTIRVYEQYF.

This clone came up once. The V call is TRBV5-5, the J call TRBJ2-2; no definite D call. Trimming took 2 bases from V and 0 from J, leaving 14 bases between them. The CDR3 sequence is 17 residues long. Germline CDR1 SGHKS, CDR2 YYEKEE (reference sequence). Written as DNA, the CDR3 is TGTGCCAGCAGCTTAAGTAGTGTTAACGCGAACACCGGGGAGCTGTTTTTT. Translating gives CASSLSSVNANTGELFF.

The gene calls are TRBV7-2 and TRBJ2-5, with 7 bases matching TRBD1. V lost 5 bases and J lost 4; bases outside the gene matches: 7. The CDR3 contains 14 residues. From germline, CDR1 is SGHTA and CDR2 FQGNSA. The CDR3 region has the DNA TGTGCCAGCAGCCTAGAGACAGGGAGAGAGACCCAGTACTTC. It is translated as CASSLETGRETQYF.

The J gene is TRBJ2-5, the V gene TRBV7-8, with D uncertain. CDR3 length equals 14 residues. Germline values: CDR1 SGHVS, CDR2 FQNEAQ. V gave up 2 bases and J gave up 1 base, with 8 bases separating them. CDR3: CASSLNYPQETQYF. The CDR3 DNA sequence: TGTGCCAGCAGCTTAAACTACCCCCAAGAGACCCAGTACTTC.

The CDR3 sequence is CASSQERGLENTGELFF. CDR3 DNA: TGCGCCAGCAGCCAAGAGAGGGGACTAGAAAACACCGGGGAGCTGTTTTTT. The chain is built from TRBV4-1 and TRBJ2-2; 8 bases match TRBD2. Germline assignment: CDR1 MGHRA and CDR2 YSYEKL. J lost 2 bases, V lost 0 bases, and 5 bases had no gene match. This CDR3 contains 17 residues.

This chain connects TRBV7-2 to TRBJ2-3; D not certain. Germline V CDR1 and CDR2: SGHTA, FQGNSA. This CDR3 contains 14 residues. V was clipped by 4 bases and J by 1 base, with 9 bases between them. CDR3 in DNA: TGTGCCAGCAGCTCCGCGCAGCGCACAGATACGCAGTATTTT. Translating it yields CASSSAQRTDTQYF.

The V and J genes are TRBV28 and TRBJ1-5; D possibly corresponds to TRBD1 (6 bases). Looked up from germline, CDR1 is MDHEN and CDR2 is SYDVKM. The CDR3 runs to 15 residues. V lost 1 base and J 4 bases, leaving 11 bases between the germline ends. The DNA for the CDR3 is TGTGCCAGCAGTTTATCCAGGGGTCTTAATCAGCCCCAGCATTTT. This gives the protein CASSLSRGLNQPQHF.

V gene TRBV27 combines with J gene TRBJ1-1, with D hard to call. This CDR3 spans 16 amino acids. Trimming pared 5 bases from V and 0 bases from J, leaving 16 bases between. The germline V gene encodes CDR1 MNHEY and CDR2 SMNVEV (reference sequence). In DNA form, the CDR3 reads TGTGCCAGCAGTCCCCGCCCGGCAGATTTGAACACTGAAGCTTTCTTT. It is translated as CASSPRPADLNTEAFF.